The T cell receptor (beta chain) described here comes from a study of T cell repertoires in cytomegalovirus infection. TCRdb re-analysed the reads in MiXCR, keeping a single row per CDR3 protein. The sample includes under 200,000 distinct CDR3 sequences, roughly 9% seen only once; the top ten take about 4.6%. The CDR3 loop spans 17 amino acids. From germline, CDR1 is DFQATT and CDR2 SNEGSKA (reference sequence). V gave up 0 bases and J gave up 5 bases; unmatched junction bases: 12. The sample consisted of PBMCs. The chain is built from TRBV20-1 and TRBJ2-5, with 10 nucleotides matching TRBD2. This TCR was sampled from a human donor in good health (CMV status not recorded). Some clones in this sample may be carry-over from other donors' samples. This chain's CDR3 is CSARDRGLAAGGETQYF. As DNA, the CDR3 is TGCAGTGCTAGAGATCGCGGACTAGCGGCCGGGGGGGAGACCCAGTACTTC.